The 32 T cell receptor beta chains listed next were all sequenced from one sample in a study of blood T cell repertoires in COVID-19 (dated by TCRdb to 2019 to 2021). Library preparation used the immunoSEQ multiplex PCR assay. TCRdb took over this immuneACCESS table, retaining in-frame rearrangements with V and J assigned. Such tables are incomplete; in checked studies, under half of the missing clones stem from an unresolved V gene, and the remainder is unexplained. In this sample the table shows about 270,000 clones, approximately 85% of which occur a single time. The ten largest make up approximately 9.6% of the sample. The material sequenced was PBMCs or T cells enriched from blood (not recorded which). Receptors were obtained from a woman aged 45-59 years with acute COVID-19.

This chain uses TRBV4-1 with TRBJ1-1; D unresolved. This CDR3 contains 14 residues. Germline CDR1 and CDR2: MGHRA and YSYEKL. The germline V and J ends were trimmed by 1 base and 4 bases, with 10 bases remaining between them. CDR3 DNA: TGCGCCAGCAGCCAAGTGCAGGTGACCACTGAAGCTTTCTTT. Translating gives CASSQVQVTTEAFF.

V and J are TRBV5-1 and TRBJ1-1, with D uncertain. The CDR3 spans 13 residues. Germline values: CDR1 SGHRS, CDR2 YFSETQ. V gave up 5 bases and J gave up 4 bases, with 12 bases separating them. CDR3 bases: TGCGCCAGCAGGCAGGCGGGGATCACTGAAGCTTTCTTT. This translates into CASRQAGITEAFF.

The chain carries TRBV7-2 and TRBJ1-2; TRBD1 matches 7 bases. CDR3 length equals 15 residues. Losses at the gene ends were 3 bases for V and 5 bases for J; bases not matched to a gene: 9. Germline loops: CDR1 SGHTA, CDR2 FQGNSA. This CDR3 reads CASSLDRPPSYGYTF. The CDR3 DNA is TGTGCCAGCAGCTTGGACAGGCCACCGTCATATGGCTACACCTTC. Combining the CDR3 with reference TRBV7-2 and TRBJ1-2 gives the whole variable domain GAGVSQSPSNKVTEKGKDVELRCDPISGHTALYWYRQSLGQGLEFLIYFQGNSAPDKSGLPSDRFSAERTGGSVSTLTIQRTQQEDSAVYLCASSLDRPPSYGYTFGSGTRLTVV.

The CDR3 region is CASNQGGASGDEQFF. DNA for the CDR3: TGTGCCAGCAACCAAGGGGGGGCCTCTGGCGATGAGCAGTTCTTC. This chain uses TRBV7-2 with TRBJ2-1; D is perhaps TRBD2 (7 bases). This CDR3 has 15 amino acids. From germline, CDR1 is SGHTA and CDR2 FQGNSA. Trimming left V 7 bases short and J 8 bases short, with 21 bases between.

The chain is built from TRBV5-8 and TRBJ2-1, with 9 bases aligning to TRBD2. The CDR3 sequence is 13 residues long. CDR1 is SGHTS and CDR2 is YDEGEE in the germline V gene. V gave up 6 bases and J gave up 4 bases; unmatched junction bases: 2. The CDR3 region has the DNA TGTGCCAGCACTAGCGGGGTGTACAATGAGCAGTTCTTC. It is translated as CASTSGVYNEQFF.

This chain uses TRBV10-1 with TRBJ2-7, with D possibly being TRBD1 (5 bases). The CDR3 is 13 amino acids. Trimming cost V 2 bases and J 8 bases, with 13 bases left between them. Germline assignment: CDR1 WNHNN and CDR2 SYGVQD (reference sequence). CDR3 sequence (DNA): TGCGCCAGCAGTGAGGGCCTCAGGGCACAGCAGTACTTC. It yields the protein CASSEGLRAQQYF.

In its sample, this clone was seen a few times. The chain has TRBV11-3 and TRBJ2-1; D is possibly TRBD2 (5 bases). V lost 4 bases and J lost 3, with 13 bases in between. Germline V gene lookup returns CDR1 SGHNT and CDR2 YENEEA. The CDR3 is 15 residues long. CDR3 nucleotides: TGTGCCAGCAGCTCGGGGTTTGGCCTCTACAATGAGCAGTTCTTC. Translation: CASSSGFGLYNEQFF.

The gene calls are TRBV18 and TRBJ1-4; TRBD1 matches 12 bases. The CDR3 is made up of 19 amino acids. CDR1 and CDR2 from the germline V gene are KGHSH and LQKENI. V lost 0 bases and J lost 7; bases outside the gene matches: 12. CDR3 DNA: TGTGCCAGCTCACCACCAAACGCCGGGACAGGGGGCTTAGGTGAAAAACTGTTTTTT. It specifies CASSPPNAGTGGLGEKLFF.

This rearrangement joins TRBV30 to TRBJ1-6; TRBD1 is a possible D gene (5 bases). This CDR3 contains 14 residues. The V gene's germline CDR1 is GTSNPN and CDR2 SVGIG (reference sequence). Trimming cost V 2 bases and J 5 bases, with 10 bases left between them. CDR3 protein: CAWSRTGDNSPLHF. In DNA form, the CDR3 reads TGTGCCTGGAGTAGAACAGGCGATAATTCACCCCTCCACTTT.

The chain couples TRBV18 to TRBJ2-7, with 11 nucleotides matching TRBD1. J gave up 1 base and V 5 bases, and 4 bases lay outside the gene matches. Germline lookup yields CDR1 KGHSH and CDR2 LQKENI. The CDR3 runs 15 residues. This chain's CDR3 is CASSTGQGVSYEQYF. The CDR3, as DNA: TGTGCCAGCTCAACGGGACAGGGGGTTTCCTACGAGCAGTACTTC.

The chain employs TRBV7-6 and TRBJ1-2, with a possible D match to TRBD1 (6 bases). V lost 5 bases to trimming and J lost 1 base, with 11 bases between them. The CDR3 is 14 amino acids. In germline, CDR1 is SGHVS, CDR2 FNYEAQ. The DNA for the CDR3 is TGTGCCAGCAGCCGGGACACAAGTAACTATGGCTACACCTTC. Its protein is CASSRDTSNYGYTF. The variable domain in full, with the rest retrieved from reference TRBV7-6 and TRBJ1-2, is GAGVSQSPRYKVTKRGQDVALRCDPISGHVSLYWYRQALGQGPEFLTYFNYEAQQDKSGLPNDRFSAERPEGSISTLTIQRTEQRDSAMYRCASSRDTSNYGYTFGSGTRLTVV.

The V and J genes are TRBV2 and TRBJ1-6; 9 bases fit TRBD1. The CDR3 contains 14 residues. Germline V lookup: CDR1 SNHLY, CDR2 FYNNEI. The V gene end was trimmed by 8 bases and the J gene end by 7 bases; junction bases not matched to a gene: 6. CDR3 in amino acids: CASRPGQGNSPLHF. In DNA form, the CDR3 reads TGTGCCAGCCGTCCGGGACAGGGCAATTCACCCCTCCACTTT.

The chain combines TRBV6-6 with TRBJ1-2; no reliable D call. This CDR3 contains 13 residues. Germline assignment: CDR1 MNHNY and CDR2 SVGAGI (reference sequence). V lost 6 bases and J lost 8, with 16 bases in between. CDR3 coding DNA: TGTGCCAGCAGCCGCCCGGAGCCCTTGGGCTACACCTTC. Residues: CASSRPEPLGYTF.

This chain uses TRBV11-2 with TRBJ1-1; D possibly corresponds to TRBD1 (6 bases). The CDR3 totals 17 residues. CDR1 SGHAT and CDR2 FQNNGV come from the germline V gene. With 4 bases removed from V and 1 base from J, the gap between germline ends came to 19 bases. This CDR3 reads CASSSPRGGASNTEAFF. CDR3 sequence (DNA): TGTGCCAGCAGCTCCCCGCGCGGGGGCGCGTCGAACACTGAAGCTTTCTTT.

The chain combines TRBV18 with TRBJ1-6; maybe TRBD1 (5 bases). Germline V lookup: CDR1 KGHSH, CDR2 LQKENI. V was cut by 4 bases and J by 6 bases, with 13 bases left in between. CDR3 size: 15 residues. The CDR3 DNA follows: TGTGCCAGCTCACAAACGGACAACTCTAATTCACCCCTCCACTTT. This encodes CASSQTDNSNSPLHF.

This sequence joins TRBV14 and TRBJ2-3; perhaps TRBD2 as D (6 bases). The germline V gene encodes CDR1 SGHDN and CDR2 FVKESK. The V gene lost 5 bases and the J gene lost 5 bases, with 14 bases spanning the gap. The CDR3 has 14 amino acids. Here the CDR3 reads CASSVRGIRDTQYF. CDR3 nucleotide sequence: TGTGCCAGCAGCGTCCGGGGGATAAGAGATACGCAGTATTTT.

The genes are TRBV4-1 and TRBJ1-2, with 7 bases identical to TRBD1. CDR1 is MGHRA and CDR2 is YSYEKL in the germline V gene. The V segment lost 4 bases and the J segment 6 bases; nucleotides outside the gene matches: 11. The CDR3 has 15 residues. For the CDR3, the DNA is TGCGCCAGCAGCCTCGTTGGGGCAGGGGGAAATGGCTACACCTTC. It codes for CASSLVGAGGNGYTF.

The V call is TRBV13, the J call TRBJ1-1, with D hard to call. This CDR3 is 15 amino acids long. The V end lost 0 bases, the J end lost 3 bases, and 11 bases lay between the germline ends. CDR1 and CDR2 from the germline V gene are PRHDT and FYEKMQ (reference sequence). The CDR3 sequence is CASSLGGPAYTEAFF. The CDR3 coding sequence is TGTGCCAGCAGCTTAGGGGGCCCAGCCTACACTGAAGCTTTCTTT.

The V call is TRBV7-2, the J call TRBJ1-2; 7 bases agree with TRBD1. Germline V lookup: CDR1 SGHTA, CDR2 FQGNSA. V was clipped by 2 bases and J by 6 bases; unmatched bases: 12. The CDR3 extends over 16 amino acids. The CDR3 DNA reads TGTGCCAGCAGCTTAAGACAGGGTAGAGTCTTGGATGGCTACACCTTC. Translated: CASSLRQGRVLDGYTF.

This rearrangement joins TRBV2 to TRBJ2-7; D gene uncertain. This CDR3 is 12 amino acids long. Deletions cut 3 bases from V and 12 bases from J, with 15 bases between. Germline assignment: CDR1 SNHLY and CDR2 FYNNEI. CDR3 residues: CASSESRRVGYF. CDR3 DNA: TGTGCCAGCAGTGAGTCTAGGAGAGTGGGGTACTTC.

V usage is TRBV6-6 and J usage is TRBJ2-1, with TRBD1 as a possible D gene (6 bases). The germline V gene has CDR1 MNHNY and CDR2 SVGAGI (reference sequence). The CDR3 contains 15 residues. Trimming left V 0 bases short and J 6 bases short, with 12 bases between. The CDR3 DNA follows: TGTGCCAGCAGTTACTCCCGGGACATCCCCAATGAGCAGTTCTTC. As protein: CASSYSRDIPNEQFF.

The V gene is TRBV18, the J gene TRBJ1-2, with D tentatively TRBD1 (6 bases). CDR3 length equals 14 residues. The V and J ends lost 6 bases and 0 bases respectively, with 11 bases between them. Germline loops: CDR1 KGHSH, CDR2 LQKENI. The CDR3 sequence: CASSGAATNYGYTF. For the CDR3, the DNA is TGTGCCAGCTCGGGGGCCGCGACTAACTATGGCTACACCTTC.

This clone was found a few times. The genes are TRBV18 and TRBJ1-5; possibly TRBD1 for D (5 bases). The germline V gene has CDR1 KGHSH and CDR2 LQKENI. This CDR3 has 15 residues. V lost 2 bases and J 6 bases, leaving 14 bases between the germline ends. The DNA of the CDR3 is TGTGCCAGCTCACCATCGGTAGGGGATGGTCAGCCCCAGCATTTT. Its protein product is CASSPSVGDGQPQHF.

This clone was found once. This chain connects TRBV18 to TRBJ1-1, with TRBD1 identical over 7 bases. Looked up from germline, CDR1 is KGHSH and CDR2 is LQKENI. The V segment lost 2 bases and the J segment 5 bases; nucleotides outside the gene matches: 5. CDR3 length equals 14 residues. The DNA of the CDR3 is TGTGCCAGCTCACCAGGGACCAGGGGGACTGAAGCTTTCTTT. Protein product: CASSPGTRGTEAFF.

The chain combines TRBV6-4 with TRBJ2-7, with D possibly TRBD1 on 7 matching bases. The CDR3 spans 15 residues. Trimming pared 5 bases from V and 0 bases from J, leaving 14 bases between. In germline, CDR1 is MRHNA, CDR2 SNTAGT. The CDR3 loop is CASSSGGTASYEQYF. Written as DNA, the CDR3 is TGTGCCAGCAGTTCTGGGGGGACAGCCTCCTACGAGCAGTACTTC.

The chain links TRBV29-1 to TRBJ1-5, with D maybe TRBD1 (5 bases). From germline, CDR1 is SQVTM and CDR2 ANQGSEA. The length of the CDR3 is 13 residues. V was trimmed by 4 bases and J by 5 bases, leaving 12 bases between them. CDR3 in DNA: TGCAGCGTTGCAGGGAATCAGGATCAGCCCCAGCATTTT. This sequence encodes CSVAGNQDQPQHF. The whole variable domain, remainder taken from reference TRBV29-1 and TRBJ1-5, is SAVISQKPSRDICQRGTSLTIQCQVDSQVTMMFWYRQQPGQSLTLIATANQGSEATYESGFVIDKFPISRPNLTFSTLTVSNMSPEDSSIYLCSVAGNQDQPQHFGDGTRLSIL.

The chain carries TRBV6-2 or TRBV6-3 and TRBJ2-1; TRBD1 aligns across 7 bases. Germline loops: CDR1 MNHEY, CDR2 SVGEGT. This CDR3 is built from 15 residues. V shed 2 bases, J shed 6 bases, and the junction held 7 bases outside the gene matches. The CDR3 loop reads CASSYGTAAGNEQFF. The CDR3 DNA is TGTGCCAGCAGTTACGGGACAGCGGCGGGCAATGAGCAGTTCTTC.

The genes are TRBV7-5 and TRBJ2-1; whether TRBD2, the table's D call, matches the DNA was not checked. TRBV7-5 is a listed pseudogene. This CDR3 has 16 amino acids. CDR3 sequence reads: CARSCPSGGPYNEQFF. CDR3 coding DNA: TGTGCCAGAAGCTGCCCCAGCGGGGGCCCCTACAATGAGCAGTTCTTC.

This chain joins TRBV7-2 and TRBJ2-7; TRBD1 matches 9 bases. With 2 bases clipped from V and 4 bases from J, the junction kept 6 bases outside the gene matches. CDR1 SGHTA and CDR2 FQGNSA come from the germline V gene. The CDR3 length is 15 residues. DNA for the CDR3: TGTGCCAGCAGCTTACCCCGGGACAGGGATTACGAGCAGTACTTC. Its translation is CASSLPRDRDYEQYF.

The sample holds a few counts of this clone. The rearrangement joins TRBV6-5 to TRBJ2-7; 7 nucleotides match TRBD1. CDR1 is MNHEY, CDR2 SVGAGI, per germline. With V trimmed by 8 bases and J by 7 bases, 14 bases remained unmatched. The CDR3 is made up of 14 amino acids. The CDR3 sequence: CASRPPDRPGEQYF. DNA of the CDR3: TGTGCCAGCCGCCCCCCGGACAGGCCGGGGGAGCAGTACTTC.

The table lists this clone with a few counts. The chain is built from TRBV18 and TRBJ1-2; tentative D call: TRBD1 (6 bases). The V and J ends lost 6 bases and 8 bases respectively, with 16 bases between them. CDR3 size: 13 residues. The germline V gene encodes CDR1 KGHSH and CDR2 LQKENI. CDR3: CASSKDSPEGYTF. CDR3 bases: TGTGCCAGCTCCAAGGACAGCCCGGAAGGCTACACCTTC. Looking up the rest from reference TRBV18 and TRBJ1-2 gives the full variable domain: NAGVMQNPRHLVRRRGQEARLRCSPMKGHSHVYWYRQLPEEGLKFMVYLQKENIIDESGMPKERFSAEFPKEGPSILRIQQVVRGDSAAYFCASSKDSPEGYTFGSGTRLTVV.

The V call is TRBV9, the J call TRBJ1-2, with D possibly TRBD1 on 5 matching bases. Germline values: CDR1 SGDLS, CDR2 YYNGEE. This CDR3 contains 14 residues. The V gene lost 6 bases and the J gene lost 5 bases, with 17 bases spanning the gap. DNA of the CDR3: TGTGCCAGCACCATAAGGGGAGGAACATATGGCTACACCTTC. Translating gives CASTIRGGTYGYTF.